The clone carrying this T cell receptor beta chain was observed many times. The target antigen is unknown. Sorted naive CD8 T cells, 20,000 to 1,000,000, were sequenced from 10%, 30% or 50% RNA. Sorting selected naive CD8 T cells with a CD8+CD4-CCR7+CD45RA+ phenotype. Germline V gene sequence: CDR1 MGHRA, CDR2 YSYEKL. This CDR3 is 15 amino acids long. V was clipped by 5 bases and J by 1 base, with 14 bases between them. Bulk libraries came from a prior protocol with listed TCR primers. TCRdb redid the calling of the PCR reads with MiXCR, one entry per CDR3 protein. The data contain some 680,000 distinct CDR3 sequences, 25% of them singletons. The data stem from a study of molecular identifiers for immune sequencing clone quantification. Findings and limits, study-wide: Clones with over 20 RNA copies captured over 99% of effector molecules but under 1% of naive ones.

The sample comprised naive CD8+ T cells from blood, with Jurkat cell RNA spiked in. Subset described: FACS-sorted CD8+CD4-CCR7+CD45RA+ naive T cells. The chain couples TRBV4-1 to TRBJ1-1; perhaps TRBD1 as D (5 bases). The origin of this receptor is a human donor in good health. Some libraries in this study had Jurkat cell RNA spiked in. The DNA for the CDR3 is TGCGCCAGCAGCTCGCCGGGACGGTCGAACACTGAAGCTTTCTTT. This codes for CASSSPGRSNTEAFF.